Listed here are 19 T cell receptor beta chains from one sample, sequenced in a study of T cells in Graves' hyperthyroidism and ophthalmopathy. Researchers took RNA transcripts and amplified the TCR beta CDR3 regions from them. The HTBI primer set served for first-round RT-PCR of the TCR CDR3. In TCRdb, the multiplex PCR reads were re-called with MiXCR into one record per CDR3 protein. This sample has some 650,000 distinct CDR3 sequences, with around 16% found just once. The sequenced material came from blood. Receptors originate from a woman between 35 and 50 years old with Graves' ophthalmopathy.

The chain recombines TRBV18 with TRBJ1-1; D remains ambiguous. The V gene lost 3 bases and the J gene lost 1 base, with 9 bases spanning the gap. The CDR3 runs 14 residues. The germline V gene encodes CDR1 KGHSH and CDR2 LQKENI. CDR3 residues: CASSPSDGNTEAFF. The CDR3 nucleotides read TGTGCCAGCTCACCCTCAGACGGGAACACTGAAGCTTTCTTT.

This clonotype was picked up many times. The chain joins TRBV5-1 to TRBJ2-1, with TRBD1 matching over 9 bases. Trimming removed 2 bases from V and 1 base from J; junction bases left unmatched: 4. Germline CDR1 and CDR2: SGHRS and YFSETQ. The CDR3 contains 16 residues. Here the CDR3 DNA reads TGCGCCAGCAGCTTCACAGGGGGCGCTTCCTACAATGAGCAGTTCTTC. This codes for CASSFTGGASYNEQFF.

This clonotype was seen a handful of times. This chain uses TRBV2 with TRBJ2-7, with D unresolved. CDR1 and CDR2 (germline): SNHLY, FYNNEI. The CDR3 contains 14 residues. Between the trimmed V and J ends, which lost 9 bases and 3 bases, there was a span of 18 bases. CDR3 DNA: TGTGCCAGTTCCAGGACGGCCAAGTTCTACGAGCAGTACTTC. Its translation: CASSRTAKFYEQYF.

This clonotype was seen more than once but under ten times. The V gene is TRBV5-4, the J gene TRBJ2-2; D might be TRBD2 (6 bases). CDR1 SGHNT and CDR2 YYREEE come from the germline V gene (reference sequence). With 7 bases removed from V and 3 bases from J, the gap between germline ends came to 19 bases. This CDR3 has 16 amino acids. The CDR3 coding sequence is TGTGCCAGCGGAGGAGCTACCGGGACTTACACCGGGGAGCTGTTTTTT. Encoded protein: CASGGATGTYTGELFF.

The sample holds many counts of this clonotype. This chain joins TRBV5-1 and TRBJ2-2; D is perhaps TRBD1 or TRBD2 (6 bases each). This CDR3 is 15 amino acids long. Germline V gene lookup returns CDR1 SGHRS and CDR2 YFSETQ. Between the trimmed V and J ends, which lost 7 bases and 3 bases, there was a span of 16 bases. CDR3 bases: TGCGCCAGCGGACTACAGGGAGTTGACACCGGGGAGCTGTTTTTT. Translation: CASGLQGVDTGELFF.

This clonotype was seen a handful of times. The J gene is TRBJ2-7, the V gene TRBV10-3; 7 bases line up with TRBD1. Germline V gene data show CDR1 as ENHRY and CDR2 as SYGVKD. Trimming took 4 bases from V and 1 from J; bases not matched to a gene: 7. The CDR3 extends over 15 amino acids. The chain's CDR3 is CAISGLTGQSYEQYF. CDR3 DNA: TGTGCCATCAGTGGCCTTACGGGACAGTCCTACGAGCAGTACTTC.

This clonotype was seen a single time. A read error may explain this, as a much larger clone is one base away. This rearrangement joins TRBV11-1 to TRBJ1-6, with 7 bases fitting TRBD1. This CDR3 comprises 12 residues. Germline values: CDR1 SGHAT, CDR2 FQDESV (reference sequence). The trim removed 5 bases at V and 13 bases at J, leaving 5 bases unmatched. The CDR3 is CASSEGALPLHF. The CDR3 DNA is TGTGCCAGCAGCGAGGGGGCGCTCCCCCTCCACTTT. Full variable domain (remainder filled in from reference TRBV11-1 and TRBJ1-6): EAEVAQSPRYKITEKSQAVAFWCDPISGHATLYWYRQILGQGPELLVQFQDESVVDDSQLPKDRFSAERLKGVDSTLKIQPAELGDSAMYLCASSEGALPLHFGNGTRLTVT.

This clonotype turned up a few times. The chain joins TRBV12-3 or TRBV12-4 to TRBJ2-3; 7 bases are a match to TRBD1. The CDR3 is 14 amino acids. V dropped 5 bases and J dropped 1; count of bases not matched to a gene: 3. Here the CDR3 reads CASSIGQGTDTQYF. The CDR3 bases are TGTGCCAGCAGTATAGGACAGGGCACAGATACGCAGTATTTT.

This clonotype was counted ten times or more. The chain combines TRBV12-3 or TRBV12-4 with TRBJ1-1; D possibly corresponds to TRBD1 (5 bases). Trimming pared 6 bases from V and 5 bases from J, leaving 13 bases between. The CDR3 runs 13 residues. The chain's CDR3 is CASRPQEGTEAFF. CDR3 sequence (DNA): TGTGCCAGCAGGCCACAGGAGGGGACTGAAGCTTTCTTT.

This clonotype was found many times. The chain combines TRBV4-2 with TRBJ2-3; TRBD1 aligns across 11 bases. Germline lookup yields CDR1 LGHNA and CDR2 YNFKEQ. The CDR3 has 15 amino acids. The trim removed 2 bases at V and 4 bases at J, leaving 2 bases unmatched. The chain's CDR3 is CASSQTGQGADTQYF. CDR3 bases: TGTGCCAGCAGCCAAACGGGACAGGGGGCAGATACGCAGTATTTT.

The chain is built from TRBV12-3 or TRBV12-4 and TRBJ1-1; D is unclear. Trimming cost V 6 bases and J 5 bases, with 13 bases left between them. The CDR3 has 13 amino acids. The CDR3 DNA reads as TGTGCCAGCAGCTATGAGCCGGGGACTGAAGCTTTCTTT. It translates to CASSYEPGTEAFF.

A few counts support this clonotype. Being one base from a much bigger clone, this may be a read error. The chain recombines TRBV5-1 with TRBJ2-7; D unresolved. Per the germline V gene, CDR1 is SGHRS and CDR2 is YFSETQ. Trimming stripped 0 bases from V and 2 bases from J, with 9 bases between. This CDR3 comprises 14 residues. The CDR3 DNA reads as TGCGCCAGCAGCTTGGAGGCACGGGCCTACGAGCAGTACTTC. Protein product: CASSLEARAYEQYF.

The V call is TRBV18, the J call TRBJ2-5, with a possible D match to TRBD1 (5 bases). The CDR3 sequence is 13 residues long. V shed 3 bases and J shed 5 bases, with 10 bases lying between them. In germline, CDR1 is KGHSH, CDR2 LQKENI. Here the CDR3 reads CASSPTERETQYF. DNA of the CDR3: TGTGCCAGCTCACCGACAGAGAGGGAGACCCAGTACTTC.

This clonotype was found many times. The rearrangement links TRBV2 to TRBJ2-4; 9 bases map to TRBD1. The CDR3 has 17 residues. Trimming cost V 5 bases and J 2 bases; bases outside gene matches: 10. Germline CDR1 is SNHLY and CDR2 is FYNNEI. The CDR3 sequence: CASSYRQGVGSKNIQYF. In DNA, the CDR3 is TGTGCCAGCAGTTACCGACAGGGGGTCGGGTCCAAAAACATTCAGTACTTC.

This clonotype showed up many times. The V call is TRBV20-1, the J call TRBJ2-7, with no clear D. The V and J ends lost 2 bases and 5 bases respectively, with 7 bases between them. Per germline, CDR1 DFQATT and CDR2 SNEGSKA (reference sequence). The CDR3 totals 11 residues. DNA for the CDR3: TGCAGTGCTAGACTAGTAGACGAGCAGTACTTC. Protein sequence: CSARLVDEQYF.

In this sample, this clonotype turned up many times. The chain links TRBV5-1 to TRBJ2-7; TRBD2 agrees at 7 bases. After removal of 5 bases from V and 2 bases from J, the junction contained 7 bases not matched to a gene. The CDR3 loop spans 14 amino acids. Germline assignment: CDR1 SGHRS and CDR2 YFSETQ. CDR3 DNA: TGCGCCAGCAGTCTCCAGGGACTAACCTACGAGCAGTACTTC. It translates to CASSLQGLTYEQYF.

There are many counts of this clonotype. At one boundary the junction diverges from the germline segment, which might be a read error. This chain links TRBV28 with TRBJ2-7; weak D call: TRBD1 (5 bases). This CDR3 is built from 11 residues. The germline V gene has CDR1 MDHEN and CDR2 SYDVKM. The CDR3 DNA sequence: TGCGCCAGCAGCCTCAGGGACGAGCAGTACTTC. It specifies CASSLRDEQYF.

V usage is TRBV19 and J usage is TRBJ1-5; D might be TRBD1 (6 bases). Germline CDR1 LNHDA, CDR2 SQIVND (reference sequence). The CDR3 runs 15 residues. V lost 2 bases and J 4 bases, leaving 12 bases between the germline ends. The CDR3 region has the DNA TGTGCCAGTAGTATAACGGGGGGCGCAAATCAGCCCCAGCATTTT. This codes for CASSITGGANQPQHF.

CDR3 residues: CSVGGLAQETQYF. The CDR3 DNA sequence: TGCAGCGTGGGGGGACTAGCGCAAGAGACCCAGTACTTC. The chain employs TRBV29-1 and TRBJ2-5; 10 bases match TRBD2. The length of the CDR3 is 13 residues. V lost 6 bases, J lost 2 bases, and 3 bases stayed unmatched. The germline gives CDR1 SQVTM, CDR2 ANQGSEA.